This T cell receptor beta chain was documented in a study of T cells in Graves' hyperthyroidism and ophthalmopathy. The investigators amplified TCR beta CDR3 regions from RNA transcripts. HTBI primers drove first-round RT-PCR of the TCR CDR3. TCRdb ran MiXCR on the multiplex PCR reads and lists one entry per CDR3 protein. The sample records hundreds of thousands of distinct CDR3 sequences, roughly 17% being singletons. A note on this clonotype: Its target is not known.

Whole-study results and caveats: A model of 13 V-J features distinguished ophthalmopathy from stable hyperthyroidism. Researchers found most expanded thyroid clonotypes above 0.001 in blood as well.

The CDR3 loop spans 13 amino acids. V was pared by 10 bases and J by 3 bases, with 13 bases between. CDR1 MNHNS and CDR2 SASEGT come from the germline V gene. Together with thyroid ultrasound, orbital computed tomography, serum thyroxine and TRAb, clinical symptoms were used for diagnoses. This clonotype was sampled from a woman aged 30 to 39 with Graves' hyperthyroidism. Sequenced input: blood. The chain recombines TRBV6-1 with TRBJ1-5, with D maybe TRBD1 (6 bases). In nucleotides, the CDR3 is TGTGCCACGGATGACAGGCTCAATCAGCCCCAGCATTTT. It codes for CATDDRLNQPQHF.